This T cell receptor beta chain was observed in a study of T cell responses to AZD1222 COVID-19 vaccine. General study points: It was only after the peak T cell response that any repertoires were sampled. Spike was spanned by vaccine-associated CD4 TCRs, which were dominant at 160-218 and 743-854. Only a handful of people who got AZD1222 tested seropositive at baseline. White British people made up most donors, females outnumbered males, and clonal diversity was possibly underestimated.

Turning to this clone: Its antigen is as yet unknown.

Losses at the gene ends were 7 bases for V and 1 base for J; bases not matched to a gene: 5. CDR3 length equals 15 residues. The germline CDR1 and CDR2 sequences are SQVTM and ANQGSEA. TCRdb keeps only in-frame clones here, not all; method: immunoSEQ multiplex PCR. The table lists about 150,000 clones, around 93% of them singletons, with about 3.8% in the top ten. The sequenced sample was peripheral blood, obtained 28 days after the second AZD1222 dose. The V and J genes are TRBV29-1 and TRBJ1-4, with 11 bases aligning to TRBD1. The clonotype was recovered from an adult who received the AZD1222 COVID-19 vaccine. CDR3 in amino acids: CSARTGGRTNEKLFF. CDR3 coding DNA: TGCAGCGCCAGGACAGGGGGCAGAACTAATGAAAAACTGTTTTTT.